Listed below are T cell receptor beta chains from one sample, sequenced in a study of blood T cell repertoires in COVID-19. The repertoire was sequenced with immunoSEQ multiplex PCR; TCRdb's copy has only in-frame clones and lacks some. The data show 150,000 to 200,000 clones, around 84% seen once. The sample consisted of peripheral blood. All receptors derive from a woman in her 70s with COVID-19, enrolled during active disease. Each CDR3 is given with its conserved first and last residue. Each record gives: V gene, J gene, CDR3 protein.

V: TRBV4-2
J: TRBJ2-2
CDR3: CASSQDLAGGRPGELFF

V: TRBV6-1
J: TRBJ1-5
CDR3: CASSEVAGGLNQPQHF

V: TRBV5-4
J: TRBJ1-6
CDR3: CASSLIRTTGLNSPLHF

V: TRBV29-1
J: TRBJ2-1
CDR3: CSVESGRIFWQFF

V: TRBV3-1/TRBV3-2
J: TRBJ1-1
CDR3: CASSRMTGENTEAFF

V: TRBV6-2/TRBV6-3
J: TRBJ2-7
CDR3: CASSTTLTTSGTIHEQYF

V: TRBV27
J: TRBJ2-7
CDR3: CASSLGQRYEQYF

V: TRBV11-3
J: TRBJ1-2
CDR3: CASSLRDRASNGYTF

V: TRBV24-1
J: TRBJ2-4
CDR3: CATTIDPLAKNIQYF

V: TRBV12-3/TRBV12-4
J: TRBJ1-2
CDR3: CASSIQGSYGYTF

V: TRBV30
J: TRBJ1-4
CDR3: CAWSRRAYATNEKLFF

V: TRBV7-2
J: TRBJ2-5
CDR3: CASGTSGIQETQYF

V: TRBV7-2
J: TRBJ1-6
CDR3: CASSSSGQLFVGNNSPLHF

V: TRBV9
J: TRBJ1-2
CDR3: CASSPAGTGLGYGYTF